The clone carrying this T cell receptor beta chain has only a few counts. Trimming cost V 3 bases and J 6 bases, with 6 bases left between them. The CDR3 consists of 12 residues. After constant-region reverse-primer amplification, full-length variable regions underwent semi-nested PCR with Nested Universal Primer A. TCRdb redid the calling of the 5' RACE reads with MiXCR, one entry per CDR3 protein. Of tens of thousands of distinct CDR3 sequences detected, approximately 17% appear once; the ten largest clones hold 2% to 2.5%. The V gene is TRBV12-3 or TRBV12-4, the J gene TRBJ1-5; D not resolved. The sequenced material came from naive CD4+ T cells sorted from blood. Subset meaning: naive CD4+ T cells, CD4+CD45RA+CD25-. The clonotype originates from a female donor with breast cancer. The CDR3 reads CASSFVPQPQHF. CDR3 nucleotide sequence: TGTGCCAGCAGTTTCGTTCCTCAGCCCCAGCATTTT.